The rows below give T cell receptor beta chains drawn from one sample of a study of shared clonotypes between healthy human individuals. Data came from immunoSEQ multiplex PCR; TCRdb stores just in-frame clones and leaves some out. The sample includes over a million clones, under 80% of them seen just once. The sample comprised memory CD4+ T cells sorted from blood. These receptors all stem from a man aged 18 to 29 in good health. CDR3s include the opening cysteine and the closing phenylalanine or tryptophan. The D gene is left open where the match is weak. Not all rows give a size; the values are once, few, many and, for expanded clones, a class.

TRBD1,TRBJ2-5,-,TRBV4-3,CASSQGIGTGEGTQYF,TGCGCCAGCAGCCAAGGGATTGGGACAGGGGAGGGGACCCAGTACTTC
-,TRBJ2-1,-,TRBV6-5,CASSYVAGGGGEQFF,TGTGCCAGCAGTTACGTCGCAGGGGGGGGTGGTGAGCAGTTCTTC
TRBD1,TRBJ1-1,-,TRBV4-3,CASSPLEGADTEAFF,TGCGCCAGCAGCCCTCTTGAGGGGGCAGACACTGAAGCTTTCTTT
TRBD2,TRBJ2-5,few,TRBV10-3,CAISPSGGAGGAETQYF,TGTGCCATCAGTCCCTCCGGGGGGGCCGGGGGAGCGGAGACCCAGTACTTC
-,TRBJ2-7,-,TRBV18,CASSLQGYEQYF,TGTGCCAGCTCTTTACAGGGTTACGAGCAGTACTTC
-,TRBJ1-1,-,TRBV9,CASSVEPGTEAFF,TGTGCCAGCAGCGTTGAGCCTGGCACTGAAGCTTTCTTT
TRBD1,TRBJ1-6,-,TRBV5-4,CASSQKQGANSPLHF,TGTGCCAGCAGTCAGAAACAGGGGGCGAACTCACCCCTCCACTTT
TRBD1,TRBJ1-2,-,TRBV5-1,CASSPRGDRSRYTF,TGCGCCAGCAGCCCCCGTGGGGACAGGAGCCGCTACACCTTC
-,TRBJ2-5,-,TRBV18,CASSPAQQETQYF,TGTGCCAGCTCACCAGCTCAGCAAGAGACCCAGTACTTC
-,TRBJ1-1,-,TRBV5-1,CASSLRGGTMNTEAFF,TGCGCCAGCAGCTTGCGGGGGGGCACCATGAACACTGAAGCTTTCTTT
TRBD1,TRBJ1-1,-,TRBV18,CASSPQGAQNTEAFF,TGTGCCAGCTCACCACAGGGGGCGCAGAACACTGAAGCTTTCTTT
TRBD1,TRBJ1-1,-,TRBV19,CASSIGTGRSLNTEAFF,TGTGCCAGTAGTATAGGGACAGGCCGCTCTTTGAACACTGAAGCTTTCTTT
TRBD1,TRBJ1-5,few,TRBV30,CAWSGRGGLKQPQHF,TGTGCCTGGAGTGGCAGGGGGGGGCTGAAGCAGCCCCAGCATTTT
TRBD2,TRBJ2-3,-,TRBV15,CATSRDGLAGGTDTQYF,TGTGCCACCAGCAGAGATGGACTAGCGGGGGGCACAGATACGCAGTATTTT
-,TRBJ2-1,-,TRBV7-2,CASSLARDEQFF,TGTGCCAGCAGCTTAGCCCGAGATGAGCAGTTCTTC
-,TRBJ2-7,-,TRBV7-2,CASSQLRDSQQYF,TGTGCCAGCAGCCAATTACGGGACTCCCAGCAGTACTTC
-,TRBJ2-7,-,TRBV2,CASSDSGLYEQYF,TGTGCCAGCAGTGATTCAGGGTTGTACGAGCAGTACTTC
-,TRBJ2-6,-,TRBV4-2,CASSQDTGYGANVLTF,TGTGCCAGCAGCCAAGATACAGGGTACGGGGCCAACGTCCTGACTTTC
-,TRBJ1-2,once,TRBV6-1,CASKRSSEGYTF,TGTGCCAGCAAGAGGAGTTCTGAAGGCTACACCTTC
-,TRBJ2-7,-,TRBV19,CASSGSLSYEQYF,TGTGCCAGTAGTGGGTCACTCTCCTACGAGCAGTACTTC
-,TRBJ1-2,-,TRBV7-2,CASSSQDRPLYGYTF,TGTGCCAGCAGCTCCCAGGACAGACCTCTCTATGGCTACACCTTC
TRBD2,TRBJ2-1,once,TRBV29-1,CSVEMRASGSRYNEQFF,TGCAGCGTTGAAATGAGGGCTAGCGGGAGTCGGTACAATGAGCAGTTCTTC
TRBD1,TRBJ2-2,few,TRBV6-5,CASSSQGADTGELFF,TGTGCCAGCAGTTCACAGGGGGCAGACACCGGGGAGCTGTTTTTT
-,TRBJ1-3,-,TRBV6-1,CASRQRGRAGNTIYF,TGTGCCAGCAGGCAACGGGGCAGAGCGGGAAACACCATATATTTT
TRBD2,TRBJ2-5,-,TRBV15,CATSGDRERELKTQYF,TGTGCCACCAGCGGAGATCGTGAGCGGGAGCTGAAGACCCAGTACTTC
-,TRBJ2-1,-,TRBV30,CACSYNEQFF,TGTGCCTGTTCCTACAATGAGCAGTTCTTC
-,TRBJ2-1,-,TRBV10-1,CASSESRAASHEQFF,TGCGCCAGCAGTGAGTCCAGGGCCGCGTCCCATGAGCAGTTCTTC
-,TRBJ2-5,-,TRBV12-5,CASGLSGQETQYF,TGTGCTAGTGGTTTATCGGGGCAAGAGACCCAGTACTTC
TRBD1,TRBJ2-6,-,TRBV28,CASSPTGQGGAGANVLTF,TGTGCCAGCAGTCCCACCGGACAGGGGGGCGCTGGGGCCAACGTCCTGACTTTC
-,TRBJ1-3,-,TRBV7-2,CASSSRPGSSGNTIYF,TGTGCCAGCAGCTCCAGGCCGGGGAGCTCTGGAAACACCATATATTTT
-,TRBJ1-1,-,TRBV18,CASSPSGTQGNTEAFF,TGTGCCAGCTCACCGTCCGGGACCCAGGGAAACACTGAAGCTTTCTTT
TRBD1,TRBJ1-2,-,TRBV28,CASSRQGTNYGYTF,TGTGCCAGCAGTCGACAGGGGACTAACTATGGCTACACCTTC
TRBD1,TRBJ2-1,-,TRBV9,CASSRQGPYNEQFF,TGTGCCAGCAGCCGACAGGGGCCGTACAATGAGCAGTTCTTC
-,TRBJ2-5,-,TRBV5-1,CASSLESWRETQYF,TGCGCCAGCAGCTTGGAATCCTGGCGGGAGACCCAGTACTTC
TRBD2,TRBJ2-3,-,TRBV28,CASRARLAGVGDTQYF,TGTGCCAGCAGGGCTCGACTAGCGGGGGTTGGAGATACGCAGTATTTT
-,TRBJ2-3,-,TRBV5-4,CASSLAGEDTQYF,TGTGCCAGCAGCTTGGCAGGGGAGGATACGCAGTATTTT
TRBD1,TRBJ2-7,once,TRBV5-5,CASRTGGKNYEQYF,TGTGCCAGCAGAACAGGGGGGAAGAACTACGAGCAGTACTTC
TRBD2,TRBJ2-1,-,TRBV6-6,CASSFGGVDEQFF,TGTGCCAGCAGTTTCGGGGGGGTTGATGAGCAGTTCTTC
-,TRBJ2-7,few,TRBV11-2,CASSPKNTTIYEQYF,TGTGCCAGCAGCCCCAAAAATACGACTATTTACGAGCAGTACTTC